This T cell receptor beta chain was profiled in a study of CD8 T cells in Susac syndrome. Study-wide results and limits: The authors acknowledged that their TCR sequencing and HLA analysis involved a relatively small number of individuals.

As regards this clonotype: The antigen remains unidentified.

The RNA, about 0.45 to 1 ug, was put through reverse transcription using random hexamers. Amplification of the TCR beta CDR3 was carried out by immunoSEQ multiplex PCR, which spanned a total of 54 Vbeta and 13 Jbeta segments. MiXCR, run by TCRdb on the immunoSEQ multiplex PCR reads, gives a single entry per CDR3 protein. The profile covers 150,000 to 200,000 distinct CDR3 sequences, with just under 95% appearing a single time and 0.13% to 0.15% taken by the ten largest. Germline CDR1 MDHEN, CDR2 SYDVKM. V lost 6 bases and J lost 0, with 15 bases in between. The CDR3 totals 15 residues. What was sequenced was CD4+ T cells from PBMCs. V and J are TRBV28 and TRBJ2-7; D unclear. The sequence was collected from a human donor in good health. The CDR3 bases are TGTGCCAGCAGCCCGATGGCGACGATCTCCTACGAGCAGTACTTC. This codes for CASSPMATISYEQYF.